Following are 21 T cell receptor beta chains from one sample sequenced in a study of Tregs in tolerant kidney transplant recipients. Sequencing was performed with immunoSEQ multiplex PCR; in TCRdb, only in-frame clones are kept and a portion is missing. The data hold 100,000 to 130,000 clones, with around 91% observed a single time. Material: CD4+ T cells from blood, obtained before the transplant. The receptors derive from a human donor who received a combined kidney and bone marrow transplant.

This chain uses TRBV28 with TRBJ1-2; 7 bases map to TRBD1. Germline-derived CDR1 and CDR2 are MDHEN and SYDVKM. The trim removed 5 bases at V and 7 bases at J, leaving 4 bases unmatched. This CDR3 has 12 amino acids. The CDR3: CASSRQGSGYTF. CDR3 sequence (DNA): TGTGCCAGCAGTCGACAGGGTAGTGGCTACACCTTC.

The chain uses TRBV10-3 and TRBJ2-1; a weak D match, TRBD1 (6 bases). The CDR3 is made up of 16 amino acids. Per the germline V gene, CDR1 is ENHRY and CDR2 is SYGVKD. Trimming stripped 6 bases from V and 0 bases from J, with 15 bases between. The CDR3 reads CAISDPVGASYNEQFF. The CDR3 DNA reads TGTGCCATCAGCGATCCGGTGGGGGCCTCCTACAATGAGCAGTTCTTC.

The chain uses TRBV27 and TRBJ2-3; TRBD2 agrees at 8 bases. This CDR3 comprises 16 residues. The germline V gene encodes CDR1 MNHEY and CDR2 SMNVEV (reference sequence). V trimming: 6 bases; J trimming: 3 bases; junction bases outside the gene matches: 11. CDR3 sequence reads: CASRDRGGDNTDTQYF. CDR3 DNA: TGTGCCAGCAGAGACCGGGGGGGCGATAATACAGATACGCAGTATTTT.

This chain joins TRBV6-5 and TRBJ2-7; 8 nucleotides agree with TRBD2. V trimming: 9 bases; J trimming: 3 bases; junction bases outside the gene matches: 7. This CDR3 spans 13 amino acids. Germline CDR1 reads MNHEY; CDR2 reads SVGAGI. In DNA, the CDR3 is TGTGCCAGTTCCGGGACTAGGGACTACGAGCAGTACTTC. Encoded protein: CASSGTRDYEQYF.

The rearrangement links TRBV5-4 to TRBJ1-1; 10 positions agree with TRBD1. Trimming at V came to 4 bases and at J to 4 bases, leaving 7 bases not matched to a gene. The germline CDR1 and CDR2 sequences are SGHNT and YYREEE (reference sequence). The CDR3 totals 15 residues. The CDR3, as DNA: TGTGCCAGCAGCGTGACAGGGGGCTTCGGCACTGAAGCTTTCTTT. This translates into CASSVTGGFGTEAFF.

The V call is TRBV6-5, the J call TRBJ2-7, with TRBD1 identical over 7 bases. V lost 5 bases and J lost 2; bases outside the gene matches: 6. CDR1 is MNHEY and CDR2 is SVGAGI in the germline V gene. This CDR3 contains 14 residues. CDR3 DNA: TGTGCCAGCAGTGAAGGGGACAGACCCTACGAGCAGTACTTC. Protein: CASSEGDRPYEQYF.

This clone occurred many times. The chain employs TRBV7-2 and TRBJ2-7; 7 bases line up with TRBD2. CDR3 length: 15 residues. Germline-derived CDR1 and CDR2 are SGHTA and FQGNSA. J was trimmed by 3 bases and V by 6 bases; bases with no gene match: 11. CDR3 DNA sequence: TGTGCCAGCAGGCTGGGCGCGGGAGTGAGCTACGAGCAGTACTTC. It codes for CASRLGAGVSYEQYF.

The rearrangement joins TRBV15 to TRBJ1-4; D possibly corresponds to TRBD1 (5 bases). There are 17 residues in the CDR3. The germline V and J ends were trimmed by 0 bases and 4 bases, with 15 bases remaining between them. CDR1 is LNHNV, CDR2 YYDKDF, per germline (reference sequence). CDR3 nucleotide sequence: TGTGCCACCAGCAGAGAGGGGCGCGGGGGGGGTAATGAAAAACTGTTTTTT. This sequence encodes CATSREGRGGGNEKLFF.

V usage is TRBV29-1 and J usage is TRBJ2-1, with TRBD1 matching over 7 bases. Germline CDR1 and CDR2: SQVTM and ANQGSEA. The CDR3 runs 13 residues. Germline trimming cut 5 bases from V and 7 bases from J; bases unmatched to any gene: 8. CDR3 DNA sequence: TGCAGCGTTCGACAGGGTGGGTCGAATGAGCAGTTCTTC. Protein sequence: CSVRQGGSNEQFF.

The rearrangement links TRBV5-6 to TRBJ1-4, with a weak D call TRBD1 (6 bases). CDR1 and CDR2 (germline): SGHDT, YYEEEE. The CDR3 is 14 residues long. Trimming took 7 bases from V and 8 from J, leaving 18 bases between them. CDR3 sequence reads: CASEDQSGAEKLFF. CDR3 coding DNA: TGTGCCAGCGAAGACCAGTCAGGGGCCGAAAAACTGTTTTTT. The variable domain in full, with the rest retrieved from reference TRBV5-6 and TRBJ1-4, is DAGVTQSPTHLIKTRGQQVTLRCSPKSGHDTVSWYQQALGQGPQFIFQYYEEEERQRGNFPDRFSGHQFPNYSSELNVNALLLGDSALYLCASEDQSGAEKLFFGSGTQLSVL.

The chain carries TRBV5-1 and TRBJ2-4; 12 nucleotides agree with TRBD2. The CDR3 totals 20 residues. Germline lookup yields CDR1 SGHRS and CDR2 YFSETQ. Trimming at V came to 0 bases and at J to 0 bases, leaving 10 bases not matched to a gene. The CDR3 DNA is TGCGCCAGCAGCTTGGCGGCTAGCGGGAGGGCTCCCTTAGCCAAAAACATTCAGTACTTC. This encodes CASSLAASGRAPLAKNIQYF.

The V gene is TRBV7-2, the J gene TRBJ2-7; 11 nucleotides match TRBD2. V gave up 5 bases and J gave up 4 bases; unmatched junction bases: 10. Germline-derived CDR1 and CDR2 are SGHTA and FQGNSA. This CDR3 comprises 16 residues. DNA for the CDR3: TGTGCCAGCAGCCTATCTAGCGGGGGGACTGGGTACGAGCAGTACTTC. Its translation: CASSLSSGGTGYEQYF.

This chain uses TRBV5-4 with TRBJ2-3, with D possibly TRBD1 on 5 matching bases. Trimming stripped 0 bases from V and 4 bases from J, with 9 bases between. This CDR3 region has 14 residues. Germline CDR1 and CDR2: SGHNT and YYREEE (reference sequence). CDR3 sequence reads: CASSLAGLADTQYF. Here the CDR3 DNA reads TGTGCCAGCAGCTTGGCAGGGTTAGCAGATACGCAGTATTTT. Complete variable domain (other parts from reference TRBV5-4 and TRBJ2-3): ETGVTQSPTHLIKTRGQQVTLRCSSQSGHNTVSWYQQALGQGPQFIFQYYREEENGRGNFPPRFSGLQFPNYSSELNVNALELDDSALYLCASSLAGLADTQYFGPGTRLTVL.

CDR3: CASSSNLLAGGRNEQFF. In DNA form, the CDR3 reads TGTGCCAGCAGCTCGAACTTACTAGCGGGGGGACGCAATGAGCAGTTCTTC. J is TRBJ2-1 and V is TRBV5-4; the match to TRBD2 covers 12 bases. The ends lost 3 bases at V and 6 bases at J; junction bases unmatched: 10. This CDR3 spans 17 amino acids. The V gene's germline CDR1 is SGHNT and CDR2 YYREEE (reference sequence).

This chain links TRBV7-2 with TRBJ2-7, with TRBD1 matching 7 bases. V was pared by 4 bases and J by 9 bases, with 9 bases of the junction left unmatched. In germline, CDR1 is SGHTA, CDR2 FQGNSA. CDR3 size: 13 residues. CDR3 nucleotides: TGTGCCAGCAGCTCGCTTGCGACAGGGACGCAGTACTTC. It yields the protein CASSSLATGTQYF.

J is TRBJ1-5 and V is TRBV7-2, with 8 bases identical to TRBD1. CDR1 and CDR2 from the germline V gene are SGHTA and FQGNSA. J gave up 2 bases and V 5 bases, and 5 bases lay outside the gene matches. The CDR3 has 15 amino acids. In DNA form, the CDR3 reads TGTGCCAGCAGCCTCGGGACAGGTGGCAATCAGCCCCAGCATTTT. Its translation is CASSLGTGGNQPQHF.

CDR3 sequence: CASSAGTMDYGYTF. The DNA for the CDR3 is TGCGCCAGCAGCGCGGGCACTATGGACTATGGCTACACCTTC. The V and J genes are TRBV5-1 and TRBJ1-2; no clear D. This CDR3 comprises 14 residues. V lost 4 bases, J lost 3 bases, and 13 bases lay in between. The germline V gene has CDR1 SGHRS and CDR2 YFSETQ. Variable domain in full (rest from reference TRBV5-1 and TRBJ1-2): KAGVTQTPRYLIKTRGQQVTLSCSPISGHRSVSWYQQTPGQGLQFLFEYFSETQRNKGNFPGRFSGRQFSNSRSEMNVSTLELGDSALYLCASSAGTMDYGYTFGSGTRLTVV.

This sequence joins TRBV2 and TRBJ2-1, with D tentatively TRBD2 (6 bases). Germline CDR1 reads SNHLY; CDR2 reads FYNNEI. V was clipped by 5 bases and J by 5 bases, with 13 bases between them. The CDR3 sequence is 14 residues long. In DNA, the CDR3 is TGTGCCAGCAGTCTCGGGCGGACTAACAATGAGCAGTTCTTC. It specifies CASSLGRTNNEQFF.

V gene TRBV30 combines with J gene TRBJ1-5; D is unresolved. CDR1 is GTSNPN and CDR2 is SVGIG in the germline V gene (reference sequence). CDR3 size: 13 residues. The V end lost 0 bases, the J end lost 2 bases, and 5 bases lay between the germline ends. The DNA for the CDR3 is TGTGCCTGGAGTGTGGAGGGCAATCAGCCCCAGCATTTT. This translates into CAWSVEGNQPQHF. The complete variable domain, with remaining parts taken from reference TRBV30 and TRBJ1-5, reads SQTIHQWPATLVQPVGSPLSLECTVEGTSNPNLYWYRQAAGRGLQLLFYSVGIGQISSEVPQNLSASRPQDRQFILSSKKLLLSDSGFYLCAWSVEGNQPQHFGDGTRLSIL.

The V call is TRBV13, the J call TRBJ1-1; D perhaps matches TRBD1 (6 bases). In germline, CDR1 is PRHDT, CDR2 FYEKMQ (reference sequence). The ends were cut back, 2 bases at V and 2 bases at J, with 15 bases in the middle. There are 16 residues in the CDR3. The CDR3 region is CASSLWGRGGNTEAFF. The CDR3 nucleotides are TGTGCCAGCAGCTTATGGGGCCGAGGGGGAAACACTGAAGCTTTCTTT.

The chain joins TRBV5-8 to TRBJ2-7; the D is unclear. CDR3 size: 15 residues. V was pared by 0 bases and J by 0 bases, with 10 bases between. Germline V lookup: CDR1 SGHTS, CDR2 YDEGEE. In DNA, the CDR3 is TGTGCCAGCAGCTTGGGTGGTTTACTCTCCTACGAGCAGTACTTC. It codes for CASSLGGLLSYEQYF.